This T cell receptor beta chain was documented in a study of blood T cell repertoires in COVID-19. Turning to the study itself: Samples of COVID-19 (acute and convalescent) were obtained from the United States, Italy and Spain. The analysed material was cDNA or gDNA that came from T cells, B-cell-depleted T cells, or PBMCs.

This clone was counted between two and nine times. Authors' analysis steps: Reference gene primers were amplified, and this amplification served to estimate nucleated cell counts. Sequencing was performed with immunoSEQ multiplex PCR; in TCRdb, only in-frame clones are kept and a portion is missing. The DNA was the basis for D and trimming; V, J and clone size are from that table. This sample has about 150,000 clones, with 70% to 85% found just once. The germline V gene has CDR1 LGHDT and CDR2 YNNKEL (reference sequence). The CDR3 spans 14 residues. Trimming stripped 4 bases from V and 5 bases from J, with 12 bases between.

This sequence originates from a woman in her forties or fifties in a cohort sampled during active or convalescent COVID-19. Input material: peripheral blood. V and J are TRBV3-1 (or the pseudogene TRBV3-2) and TRBJ1-5; D remains ambiguous. Here the CDR3 reads CASSRLGIDQPQHF. In nucleotides, the CDR3 is TGTGCCAGCAGCCGCCTAGGCATAGATCAGCCCCAGCATTTT.